The 21 T cell receptor beta chains given below trace back to one sample, sequenced in a study of blood T cell repertoires in COVID-19. This table comes from immunoSEQ multiplex PCR, and its TCRdb copy is limited to in-frame clones, with some not included. The data contain 250,000 or so clones, about 83% of them singletons. Sequenced: peripheral blood. These receptor sequences come from a woman in her thirties or forties who had recovered from COVID-19.

J is TRBJ2-1 and V is TRBV5-1, with TRBD1 matching over 9 bases. Per germline, CDR1 SGHRS and CDR2 YFSETQ. The CDR3 sequence is 15 residues long. V lost 2 bases and J lost 8; bases outside the gene matches: 8. The CDR3 DNA is TGCGCCAGCAGCTTCGGACAGGGGTATGTAGATGAGCAGTTCTTC. It is translated as CASSFGQGYVDEQFF.

This clone was detected only a few times. The CDR3, as DNA: TGTGCCAGCAGAGATGGGGACAGAAGTTATGGCTACACCTTC. It yields the protein CASRDGDRSYGYTF. The chain uses TRBV27 and TRBJ1-2, with 7 bases aligning to TRBD1. V lost 6 bases and J lost 5; bases outside the gene matches: 9. The CDR3 covers 14 residues. Per the germline V gene, CDR1 is MNHEY and CDR2 is SMNVEV (reference sequence).

J is TRBJ1-3 and V is TRBV2; 10 nucleotides align to TRBD1. The V gene end was trimmed by 6 bases and the J gene end by 2 bases; junction bases not matched to a gene: 19. CDR1 and CDR2 (germline): SNHLY, FYNNEI. The CDR3 has 20 residues. Here the CDR3 DNA reads TGTGCCAGCAGGTTGGAAGGACAGGGGGTGTCGTCTCGTACTGGAAACACCATATATTTT. Residues: CASRLEGQGVSSRTGNTIYF.

J is TRBJ2-5 and V is TRBV2, with 11 bases lining up with TRBD2. The CDR3 has 15 residues. The V and J ends lost 5 bases and 2 bases, in that order; junction bases with no gene match: 4. Germline lookup yields CDR1 SNHLY and CDR2 FYNNEI. In nucleotides, the CDR3 is TGTGCCAGCAGTTCGACTAGCGGGGAACAAGAGACCCAGTACTTC. Translation gives CASSSTSGEQETQYF.

J is TRBJ1-1 and V is TRBV6-1; D is possibly TRBD1 (5 bases). V was shortened by 3 bases and J by 3 bases, with 14 bases between the two germline ends. Germline CDR1 MNHNS, CDR2 SASEGT. CDR3 length: 15 amino acids. The CDR3 DNA is TGTGCCAGCAGTGACAAAAAAGGGGTCGACACTGAAGCTTTCTTT. Translating it yields CASSDKKGVDTEAFF.

For the CDR3, the DNA is TGTGCCAGCAGTGACTCAGGGGGAACCGGGGAGCTGTTTTTT. Its translation: CASSDSGGTGELFF. This chain uses TRBV6-4 with TRBJ2-2, with a tentative D call TRBD1 (6 bases). In germline, CDR1 is MRHNA, CDR2 SNTAGT. The CDR3 is 14 amino acids. V lost 0 bases to trimming and J lost 5 bases, with 7 bases between them.

This chain's CDR3 is CAWSPLGGYGYTF. CDR3 coding DNA: TGTGCCTGGAGTCCGTTAGGAGGGTATGGCTACACCTTC. The rearrangement uses TRBV30 and TRBJ1-2; D unclear. The V and J ends lost 2 bases and 5 bases respectively, with 12 bases between them. The CDR3 spans 13 residues. CDR1 and CDR2 (germline): GTSNPN, SVGIG (reference sequence).

This clone has a handful of counts. The gene calls are TRBV10-3 and TRBJ2-7, with D uncertain. V lost 3 bases and J lost 0, with 9 bases in between. This CDR3 has 14 amino acids. The germline V gene has CDR1 ENHRY and CDR2 SYGVKD. CDR3 sequence (DNA): TGTGCCATCAGTGATTCTAAGAGCTCCTACGAGCAGTACTTC. Amino acids: CAISDSKSSYEQYF.

The V gene is TRBV6-5, the J gene TRBJ1-5, with D maybe TRBD1 (6 bases). Per the germline V gene, CDR1 is MNHEY and CDR2 is SVGAGI. Trimming shortened V by 0 bases and J by 4 bases, and 10 bases separated the two germline ends. The CDR3 contains 15 residues. The DNA of the CDR3 is TGTGCCAGCAGTTACTCGAGTCAGGGGAATCAGCCCCAGCATTTT. It yields the protein CASSYSSQGNQPQHF.

The V call is TRBV28, the J call TRBJ1-2, with D perhaps TRBD1 (6 bases). Trimming took 2 bases from V and 8 from J, leaving 15 bases between them. The germline V gene has CDR1 MDHEN and CDR2 SYDVKM. The CDR3 length is 14 residues. As DNA, the CDR3 is TGTGCCAGCAGTTTAATAGACAGGAAGGGAGGCTACACCTTC. Translation gives CASSLIDRKGGYTF.

This chain joins TRBV27 and TRBJ2-2, with 7 bases matching TRBD1. J gave up 7 bases and V 0 bases, and 8 bases lay outside the gene matches. The CDR3 runs 16 residues. Germline V gives CDR1 MNHEY, CDR2 SMNVEV (reference sequence). CDR3 nucleotide sequence: TGTGCCAGCAGTTTATCCGGCCCAGGGGGTCTCGGGGAGCTGTTTTTT. Encoded protein: CASSLSGPGGLGELFF.

The J gene is TRBJ2-7, the V gene TRBV29-1, with 7 bases that match TRBD1. There are 11 residues in the CDR3. The germline CDR1 and CDR2 sequences are SQVTM and ANQGSEA. V trimming: 6 bases; J trimming: 7 bases; junction bases outside the gene matches: 6. CDR3 sequence: CSVDRSGEQYF. CDR3 coding DNA: TGCAGCGTGGACAGGAGTGGAGAGCAGTACTTC.

The chain has TRBV28 and TRBJ2-5; 10 nucleotides match TRBD1. This CDR3 is built from 18 residues. Looked up from germline, CDR1 is MDHEN and CDR2 is SYDVKM. The trim removed 3 bases at V and 5 bases at J, leaving 15 bases unmatched. The CDR3, as DNA: TGTGCCAGCAGTTTGGCCCTCCCGGGACAGGGGATCGGGGAGACCCAGTACTTC. Protein product: CASSLALPGQGIGETQYF.

The rearrangement joins TRBV6-5 to TRBJ2-7, with D maybe TRBD2 (5 bases). This CDR3 spans 16 amino acids. Trimming took off 0 bases at V and 4 bases at J, with 16 bases between the two ends. From germline, CDR1 is MNHEY and CDR2 SVGAGI. CDR3 region: CASSYSIGLAGYEQYF. For the CDR3, the DNA is TGTGCCAGCAGTTACTCGATTGGGCTAGCTGGATACGAGCAGTACTTC.

The chain employs TRBV2 and TRBJ1-5; no clear D. In germline, CDR1 is SNHLY, CDR2 FYNNEI. V gave up 8 bases and J gave up 8 bases, with 13 bases separating them. The CDR3 is made up of 12 amino acids. In DNA, the CDR3 is TGTGCCAGCTCCCGGGAATATGAGCCCCAGCATTTT. Protein product: CASSREYEPQHF.

The chain is built from TRBV11-3 and TRBJ2-2; unclear D gene. Trimming removed 1 base at V and 6 bases at J, with 12 bases between. Germline V gives CDR1 SGHNT, CDR2 YENEEA. The CDR3 covers 15 residues. CDR3 sequence: CASSLAVAAPGELFF. CDR3 coding DNA: TGTGCCAGCAGCTTAGCCGTCGCGGCCCCCGGGGAGCTGTTTTTT.

A word on this clone: Distinct nucleotide sequences in the sample also encode this CDR3. The chain combines TRBV2 with TRBJ1-5, with D possibly being TRBD1 (5 bases). V shed 5 bases and J shed 2 bases, with 7 bases lying between them. The CDR3 runs to 13 residues. Per the germline V gene, CDR1 is SNHLY and CDR2 is FYNNEI. CDR3 sequence (DNA): TGTGCCAGCAGTCAGGGCGGCAATCAGCCCCAGCATTTT. Translating it yields CASSQGGNQPQHF.

This chain connects TRBV5-4 to TRBJ2-2; 8 nucleotides match TRBD2. This CDR3 has 18 residues. Germline loops: CDR1 SGHNT, CDR2 YYREEE (reference sequence). V lost 4 bases and J lost 0; bases outside the gene matches: 11. Here the CDR3 reads CASSPAGGTFANTGELFF. Here the CDR3 DNA reads TGTGCCAGCAGCCCGGCGGGGGGTACTTTTGCGAACACCGGGGAGCTGTTTTTT. Looking up the rest from reference TRBV5-4 and TRBJ2-2 gives the full variable domain: ETGVTQSPTHLIKTRGQQVTLRCSSQSGHNTVSWYQQALGQGPQFIFQYYREEENGRGNFPPRFSGLQFPNYSSELNVNALELDDSALYLCASSPAGGTFANTGELFFGEGSRLTVL.

The chain combines TRBV7-3 with TRBJ2-2; TRBD2 might be the D (8 bases). CDR1 SGHTA and CDR2 FQGTGA come from the germline V gene. This CDR3 contains 17 residues. V lost 5 bases, J lost 2 bases, and 18 bases lay in between. The CDR3, as DNA: TGTGCCAGCAGCCCCAAGCGGGGGACAGCCAACACCGGGGAGCTGTTTTTT. This encodes CASSPKRGTANTGELFF.

The chain combines TRBV6-5 with TRBJ2-7; possibly TRBD1 for D (5 bases). This CDR3 comprises 15 residues. Deletions cut 0 bases from V and 3 bases from J, with 12 bases between. Per the germline V gene, CDR1 is MNHEY and CDR2 is SVGAGI. DNA of the CDR3: TGTGCCAGCAGTTACTCGAAGGCAGGGCACTACGAGCAGTACTTC. Translating it yields CASSYSKAGHYEQYF.

The gene calls are TRBV24-1 and TRBJ1-2; TRBD1 matches at 7 bases. This CDR3 contains 16 residues. V was pared by 3 bases and J by 8 bases, with 14 bases of the junction left unmatched. Germline CDR1 reads KGHDR; CDR2 reads SFDVKD. The CDR3 region is CATSDQKQGGAGGYTF. The CDR3 DNA sequence: TGTGCCACCAGTGATCAAAAGCAGGGGGGTGCTGGGGGCTACACCTTC.